A single sample is the source of the 18 T cell receptor beta chains below, sequenced in a study of early T cells in non-severe SARS-CoV-2 infection. TCRdb reprocessed the 5' RACE reads with MiXCR, giving one entry per CDR3 protein. This sample has about 100,000 distinct CDR3 sequences, with around 10% found just once. What was sequenced was whole blood. The receptors come from an adult who was a healthcare worker with PCR-confirmed SARS-CoV-2 infection or an uninfected control (not recorded which).

The V call is TRBV12-3 or TRBV12-4, the J call TRBJ2-1, with TRBD1 identical over 8 bases. V lost 3 bases, J lost 3 bases, and 7 bases stayed unmatched. The CDR3 is made up of 16 amino acids. The CDR3 nucleotides read TGTGCCAGCAGTTTTGGATCAGGGGGCAGCTACAATGAGCAGTTCTTC. Encoded protein: CASSFGSGGSYNEQFF.

This clonotype occurred a few times. The CDR3 region is CASGLGTDDKAFF. CDR3 sequence (DNA): TGTGCTAGTGGTTTGGGGACGGACGACAAGGCTTTCTTT. The chain has TRBV12-5 and TRBJ1-1; D not certain. The CDR3 extends over 13 amino acids. V was cut by 1 base and J by 11 bases, with 14 bases left in between. Germline V gene sequence: CDR1 LGHNT, CDR2 FRNRAP.

This clonotype has ten or more counts. Here the CDR3 reads CSVESAAGGPYNEQFF. CDR3 bases: TGCAGCGTTGAGAGCGCGGCGGGGGGGCCCTACAATGAGCAGTTCTTC. The V gene is TRBV29-1, the J gene TRBJ2-1; 9 bases match TRBD2. The CDR3 covers 16 residues. The junction had 8 bases not matched to a gene; V was cut back by 3 bases and J by 2 bases. Germline V gives CDR1 SQVTM, CDR2 ANQGSEA.

This clonotype was seen only a few times. The chain is built from TRBV19 and TRBJ1-1; possible D gene TRBD1, 6 bases. With 1 base removed from V and 3 bases from J, the gap between germline ends came to 15 bases. The CDR3 totals 16 residues. Germline assignment: CDR1 LNHDA and CDR2 SQIVND (reference sequence). This CDR3 is CASSIAPRDTHTEAFF. DNA for the CDR3: TGTGCCAGTAGTATAGCACCTCGGGACACTCACACTGAAGCTTTCTTT.

The V call is TRBV9, the J call TRBJ2-5; D is ambiguous. The CDR3 consists of 17 residues. Germline assignment: CDR1 SGDLS and CDR2 YYNGEE. V lost 0 bases and J 5 bases, leaving 20 bases between the germline ends. This CDR3 reads CASSVAGEGTIGETQYF. In nucleotides, the CDR3 is TGTGCCAGCAGCGTAGCTGGGGAAGGCACCATTGGGGAGACCCAGTACTTC.

The rearrangement links TRBV7-9 to TRBJ1-5; D remains unclear. Germline values: CDR1 SEHNR, CDR2 FQNEAQ (reference sequence). This CDR3 is built from 15 residues. Deletions cut 10 bases from V and 4 bases from J, with 20 bases between. The CDR3, as DNA: TGTGCCATGCCTTACCAACCAAAAAGAAATCAGCCCCAGCATTTT. It yields the protein CAMPYQPKRNQPQHF.

This clonotype was seen repeatedly, ten times or more. The rearrangement links TRBV6-5 to TRBJ1-2; 8 positions agree with TRBD1. Germline V gene sequence: CDR1 MNHEY, CDR2 SVGAGI. The V segment lost 6 bases and the J segment 4 bases; nucleotides outside the gene matches: 10. CDR3 length equals 15 residues. The CDR3 spells CASRPDRGPFYGYTF. In DNA, the CDR3 is TGTGCCAGCAGACCCGACAGGGGCCCTTTCTATGGCTACACCTTC.

This chain connects TRBV10-2 to TRBJ2-2; D unclear. This CDR3 spans 14 amino acids. Germline V gene sequence: CDR1 WSHSY, CDR2 SAAADI. V was trimmed by 8 bases and J by 1 base, leaving 11 bases between them. CDR3 loop: CASGVTLNTGELFF. CDR3 bases: TGCGCCAGCGGGGTCACACTGAACACCGGGGAGCTGTTTTTT.

This clonotype was recorded at least ten times. V gene TRBV6-6 combines with J gene TRBJ2-7, with TRBD1 matching over 8 bases. The CDR3 spans 15 residues. CDR1 and CDR2 (germline): MNHNY, SVGAGI (reference sequence). Unmatched junction bases numbered 10, after V lost 7 bases and J lost 2 bases. CDR3 coding DNA: TGTGCCAGCAAACCTCCGGGACAGGTTGCCTACGAGCAGTACTTC. Translating it yields CASKPPGQVAYEQYF.

This clonotype was observed a few times. The chain has TRBV11-1 and TRBJ1-1; possibly TRBD1 for D (6 bases). CDR1 SGHAT and CDR2 FQDESV come from the germline V gene (reference sequence). This CDR3 spans 14 amino acids. The V and J ends lost 2 bases and 8 bases respectively, with 15 bases between them. Here the CDR3 DNA reads TGTGCCAGCAGCTTACCTGGACAGACGGGCGAAGCTTTCTTT. It codes for CASSLPGQTGEAFF. Complete variable domain (other parts from reference TRBV11-1 and TRBJ1-1): EAEVAQSPRYKITEKSQAVAFWCDPISGHATLYWYRQILGQGPELLVQFQDESVVDDSQLPKDRFSAERLKGVDSTLKIQPAELGDSAMYLCASSLPGQTGEAFFGQGTRLTVV.

The V and J genes are TRBV7-2 and TRBJ2-3; perhaps TRBD2 as D (6 bases). The CDR3 length is 16 residues. CDR1 is SGHTA, CDR2 FQGNSA, per germline. V was trimmed by 1 base and J by 2 bases, leaving 13 bases between them. CDR3 in DNA: TGTGCCAGCAGCTTAGACGGGCTAGCGTACACAGATACGCAGTATTTT. This translates into CASSLDGLAYTDTQYF.

This clonotype was detected ten times or more. This chain connects TRBV11-2 to TRBJ2-1; 8 positions agree with TRBD2. There are 16 residues in the CDR3. Trimming took 5 bases from V and 4 from J; bases not matched to a gene: 10. Germline V gene lookup returns CDR1 SGHAT and CDR2 FQNNGV. CDR3 amino acids: CASSPSERGRYNEQFF. The CDR3 DNA is TGTGCCAGCAGCCCCAGTGAGCGGGGGAGGTACAATGAGCAGTTCTTC.

This clonotype was picked up many times. The V gene is TRBV29-1, the J gene TRBJ1-3; D is uncertain. The length of the CDR3 is 13 residues. V lost 3 bases, J lost 5 bases, and 11 bases lay in between. CDR1 and CDR2 from the germline V gene are SQVTM and ANQGSEA. CDR3 sequence: CSVEVWGRNTIYF. The CDR3 region has the DNA TGCAGCGTTGAGGTTTGGGGTCGAAACACCATATATTTT.

This clonotype came up a few times. CDR3 sequence: CASSVGLAGAYEQYF. The CDR3 DNA sequence: TGTGCCAGCAGCGTAGGTTTAGCGGGGGCCTACGAGCAGTACTTC. V is TRBV9 and J is TRBJ2-7; 9 nucleotides match TRBD2. This CDR3 contains 15 residues. CDR1 SGDLS and CDR2 YYNGEE come from the germline V gene. Trimming took 0 bases from V and 2 from J; bases not matched to a gene: 3.

The rearrangement uses TRBV12-5 and TRBJ2-1; tentatively, D is TRBD2 (5 bases). Germline loops: CDR1 LGHNT, CDR2 FRNRAP. The V and J ends lost 0 bases and 8 bases respectively, with 17 bases between them. CDR3 size: 16 residues. CDR3: CASGLVLGALTDEQFF. As DNA, the CDR3 is TGTGCTAGTGGTTTGGTACTAGGCGCCCTCACGGATGAGCAGTTCTTC. Full variable domain (remainder filled in from reference TRBV12-5 and TRBJ2-1): DARVTQTPRHKVTEMGQEVTMRCQPILGHNTVFWYRQTMMQGLELLAYFRNRAPLDDSGMPKDRFSAEMPDATLATLKIQPSEPRDSAVYFCASGLVLGALTDEQFFGPGTRLTVL.

This clonotype turned up a few times. V and J are TRBV7-8 and TRBJ2-3; 11 bases are a match to TRBD2. The CDR3 covers 18 residues. Germline CDR1 and CDR2: SGHVS and FQNEAQ. The V and J ends lost 3 bases and 0 bases, in that order; junction bases with no gene match: 8. DNA for the CDR3: TGTGCCAGCAGCTTCGGGCTAGCGGGGGGTTCTAGCACAGATACGCAGTATTTT. Translating gives CASSFGLAGGSSTDTQYF.

V usage is TRBV27 and J usage is TRBJ2-7; 11 bases align to TRBD1. This CDR3 comprises 17 residues. V lost 3 bases and J lost 0; bases outside the gene matches: 7. The germline V gene has CDR1 MNHEY and CDR2 SMNVEV (reference sequence). The chain's CDR3 is CASSFRTGGDYSYEQYF. The CDR3, as DNA: TGTGCCAGCAGTTTCCGGACAGGGGGCGATTACTCCTACGAGCAGTACTTC.

The rearrangement joins TRBV29-1 to TRBJ2-5; no firm D call. CDR1 and CDR2 from the germline V gene are SQVTM and ANQGSEA. The CDR3 has 12 amino acids. Trimming removed 7 bases at V and 2 bases at J, with 11 bases between. The CDR3 sequence is CSAHGGQETQYF. The CDR3 DNA is TGCAGCGCCCATGGTGGGCAAGAGACCCAGTACTTC.